This T cell receptor (beta chain) was captured in a study of T-cell memory formation after mild COVID-19 (dated by TCRdb to the early 2020s). As for the study more broadly: TCR sequence clusters from the two donors were found to be largely donor specific. Longitudinal TCRalpha and TCRbeta repertoire sequencing tracked T-cell clones expanding and contracting after mild COVID-19 in two donors. The cohort comprised two young, previously healthy adult volunteers, one female and one male. Broader findings and caveats from the paper: Whether the second-wave clones peaking on day 37 were SARS-CoV-2 specific was not confirmed. Only a couple of mild cases were covered by the study, and larger cohorts that include severe cases with pre-infection samples were considered necessary. Contracting CD4+ clones were found mainly in CM and EM memory subsets, while CD8+ clones were enriched in EMRA. Some responding clones were detected in pre-infection memory, suggesting pre-existing cross-reactive memory T cells joined the SARS-CoV-2 response. From day 15 to 85, contracting clones showed balanced CD4/CD8 phenotypes, whereas a second wave of clones that expanded from day 15 to 37 leaned towards CD4+.

The run used an Illumina NovaSeq 6000. TCRalpha and TCRbeta cDNA libraries were built by 5'RACE with constant-segment primers, adding sample barcodes and unique molecular identifiers. Trizol reagent was used to extract RNA from every sample. Amplification of the libraries took two PCR steps, and the second step added a second sample barcode plus Illumina TruSeq adapters. Libraries were sequenced on an Illumina NovaSeq with 2 x 150 bp paired-end reads. For the original study's pipeline: Demultiplexing of reads and collapsing into UMI-guided consensus sequences were performed with migec v1.2.7. Using mixcr v2.1.11, UMI consensuses were aligned to TRA and TRB V and J templates and then assembled into clonotypes. A clonotype was counted as expanded or contracted only when both edgeR and NoisET called the clonotype significant, with the noise models trained on biological replicates. For edgeR calls, a false discovery rate-adjusted p below 0.01 and a log2 fold-change threshold of 1 were applied. As an exploratory analysis of dynamics, PCA with hierarchical clustering was applied to max-normalized trajectories of the 1000 most abundant clonotypes. Each responding clone was given a CD4 or CD8 phenotype based on the CD4+ and CD8+ repertoires, which had been sequenced separately. TCRdb cleaned the public reads at Q25 with fastp, built clones with MiXCR and kept in-frame beta chains. For every CDR3 protein sequence, its rows merge into one entry that carries the most common genes and DNA. The authors' filters were not applied to this entry. In all, the sample holds 450,000 to 650,000 distinct CDR3 sequences, and approximately 20% of those were seen once. Around 13% of the sample comes from the top ten.

This clonotype was observed a handful of times. Its antigen is not yet known. Base-call qualities are not available, and no considerably larger clone is one nucleotide away. Ficoll-Paque density gradient centrifugation was used to isolate PBMCs. The CDR3 runs 15 residues from the cysteine to the phenylalanine. The entry retains the CDR3 DNA only, 45 bases that are in frame from base 1. CDR1 and CDR2 were assigned from the germline V gene (reference sequence) as LNHNV and YYDKDF. Here V drops 3 bases and J drops 4 bases, and the junction holds 4 bases not matched to any gene. This TCR was sampled from an adult woman who had mild COVID-19 (a few samples of this study predate the infection). The sample titles of this study are shuffled in the database, so cell type and time point are left out; the donor was told from shared clones. The receptor chain draws on TRBV15 and TRBJ2-1; 9 junctional bases match TRBD1. Sequencing was carried out using PBMCs or a T cell subset sorted from them (not recorded which). The nucleotide sequence is given as TGTGCCACCAGCAGGGGACAGGGTTTATACAATGAGCAGTTCTTC. Translated, it gives CATSRGQGLYNEQFF.